Sequencing of this T cell receptor (beta chain) was carried out in a study of cytomegalovirus exposure and HLA in healthy donors. The PCR used 60 Vbeta and 13 Jbeta primers. The repertoire was sequenced with immunoSEQ multiplex PCR; TCRdb's copy has only in-frame clones and lacks some. The table has about 160,000 clones, about 80% seen once. The CDR3 sequence is 14 residues long. Germline-derived CDR1 and CDR2 are SGDLS and YYNGEE. Trimming shortened V by 0 bases and J by 3 bases, and 9 bases separated the two germline ends. The clonotype comes from a woman aged 45-60 years in good health and CMV-seropositive. The specimen was PBMCs. The J gene is TRBJ1-1, the V gene TRBV9; weak D call: TRBD1 (6 bases). The chain's CDR3 is CASSVGHRDTEAFF. In DNA form, the CDR3 reads TGTGCCAGCAGCGTAGGGCACAGGGACACTGAAGCTTTCTTT. Looking up the rest from reference TRBV9 and TRBJ1-1 gives the full variable domain: DSGVTQTPKHLITATGQRVTLRCSPRSGDLSVYWYQQSLDQGLQFLIQYYNGEERAKGNILERFSAQQFPDLHSELNLSSLELGDSALYFCASSVGHRDTEAFFGQGTRLTVV.